What follows describes a single TCR beta chain. Its antigen is as yet unknown. This record belongs to a study of blood T cells in healthy people across ages. Trimming removed 1 base at V and 6 bases at J, with 16 bases between. The CDR3 consists of 16 residues. From germline, CDR1 is DFQATT and CDR2 SNEGSKA (reference sequence). General observations from the study: TCR beta diversity per million T cells fell roughly linearly with age. TCR beta diversity tracked closely with naive T cell percentage.

With a J-beta primer mix and a sample-barcoded 5' primer, a second PCR ran about 7 to 11 cycles. Through a template-switch adaptor with 12 random nucleotides, each cDNA molecule received a tag. Every sample produced at least 2.5 million CDR3-containing paired-end reads. A single record per CDR3 protein comes from TCRdb applying MiXCR to the 5' RACE reads. The data hold 730,000 or so distinct CDR3 sequences, with around 38% observed a single time. The source of this sequence is a man older than 75 in good health. J is TRBJ1-6 and V is TRBV20-1; D is undetermined. The sample taken for sequencing was blood. CDR3 region: CSARGYGEYFNSPLHF. CDR3 bases: TGCAGTGCTAGAGGCTACGGGGAGTACTTTAATTCACCCCTCCACTTT.